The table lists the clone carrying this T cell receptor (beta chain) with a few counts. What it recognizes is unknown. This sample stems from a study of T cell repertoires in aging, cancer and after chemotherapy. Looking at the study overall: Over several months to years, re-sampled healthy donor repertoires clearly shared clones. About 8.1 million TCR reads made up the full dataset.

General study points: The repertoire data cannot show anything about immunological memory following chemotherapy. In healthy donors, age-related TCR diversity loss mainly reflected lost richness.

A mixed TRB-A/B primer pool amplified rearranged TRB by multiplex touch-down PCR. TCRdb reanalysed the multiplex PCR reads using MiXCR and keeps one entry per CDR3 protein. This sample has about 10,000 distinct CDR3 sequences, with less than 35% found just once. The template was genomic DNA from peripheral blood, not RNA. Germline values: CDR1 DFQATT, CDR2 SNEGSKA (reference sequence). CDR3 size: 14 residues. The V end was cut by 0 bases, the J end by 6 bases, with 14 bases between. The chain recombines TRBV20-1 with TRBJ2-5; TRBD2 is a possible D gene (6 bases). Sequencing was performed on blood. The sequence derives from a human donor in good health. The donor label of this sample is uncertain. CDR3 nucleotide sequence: TGCAGTGCTAGAGATAAGGAGGGTTTGAAGACCCAGTACTTC. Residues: CSARDKEGLKTQYF.